This TCR beta chain is drawn from a study of shared clonotypes between healthy human individuals. A word on this clone: Its specificity is unknown.

Study-level points and caveats: Incompleteness in sorted-subset sequencing, despite large depth, was shown by rarefaction.

Germline V lookup: CDR1 LGHNA, CDR2 YSLEER. There are 14 residues in the CDR3. V was clipped by 4 bases and J by 6 bases; unmatched bases: 4. TCRdb's copy holds only in-frame clones and misses some; the assay was immunoSEQ multiplex PCR. The repertoire has some 2,100,000 clones, about 92% of them found once; the top ten carry about 1.5%. CD45RO-negative, CCR7-selected cells formed the naive CD8 fraction, which excluded terminally differentiated effector memory CD45RA+ cells. This sequence originates from a man younger than 30 in good health. Some clones in this sample may be carry-over from other donors' samples. Sequences were obtained from naive CD8+ T cells from PBMCs. The V and J genes are TRBV4-3 and TRBJ2-1; 9 bases fit TRBD1. The CDR3 bases are TGCGCCAGCAGCCCGGGACAGGGAATCAATGAGCAGTTCTTC. Translated: CASSPGQGINEQFF.